This entry concerns a single T cell receptor (beta chain). The antigen is unknown. This specimen belongs to a study of CXCR3-negative and CXCR3-positive naive CD8 T cells. General study results and limits: Memory cells diverged, while naive CXCR3-positive and CXCR3-negative cells had similar TRBV-TRBJ usage.

Germline loops: CDR1 SGHDN, CDR2 FVKESK. The CDR3 covers 15 residues. CD45RO-CCR7+CD27+CD95- cells counted as naive CD8+ T cells. The study made its TRB cDNA libraries by 5' RACE, adding UMI labels. TCRdb reworked the 5' RACE reads into one entry per CDR3 protein, no DNA. Its clone listing holds some 130,000 distinct CDR3 sequences. The sample consisted of naive CXCR3- CD8+ T cells from blood. Subset of the sample: CD45RO-CCR7+CD27+CD95- naive CD8+ T cells lacking CXCR3 (TNR3-). V is TRBV14 and J is TRBJ2-2; the D call of TRBD2 rests on TCRdb alone, since no DNA is present to check it. This receptor was taken from a human donor in good health. Some clones in this sample may be carry-over from other donors' samples. The chain's CDR3 is CASSPNYGTYGELFF.